The 4 T cell receptor beta chains given below trace back to one sample, sequenced in a study of technical replicates of blood from several donors. Generated by immunoSEQ multiplex PCR, the TCRdb table keeps only in-frame clones and is missing some. The sample consists of some 69,000 clones, 80% to 90% of them appearing once. The specimen was PBMCs. The receptors originated from a human donor in good health. Some clones in this sample may be carry-over from other donors' samples.

The chain uses TRBV15 and TRBJ1-2, with D uncertain. Trimming pared 0 bases from V and 0 bases from J, leaving 11 bases between. Germline V gene sequence: CDR1 LNHNV, CDR2 YYDKDF (reference sequence). The CDR3 contains 16 residues. The CDR3 loop reads CATSRDVGRTNYGYTF. In nucleotides, the CDR3 is TGTGCCACCAGCAGAGATGTGGGGAGAACTAACTATGGCTACACCTTC. Full variable domain (outside the CDR3, taken from reference TRBV15 and TRBJ1-2): DAMVIQNPRYQVTQFGKPVTLSCSQTLNHNVMYWYQQKSSQAPKLLFHYYDKDFNNEADTPDNFQSRRPNTSFCFLDIRSPGLGDTAMYLCATSRDVGRTNYGYTFGSGTRLTVV.

The V call is TRBV2, the J call TRBJ2-7; TRBD2 agrees at 8 bases. The germline V gene has CDR1 SNHLY and CDR2 FYNNEI. V was pared by 3 bases and J by 3 bases, with 7 bases of the junction left unmatched. This CDR3 spans 15 amino acids. The CDR3 sequence: CASSDRVAGSYEQYF. The CDR3 DNA is TGTGCCAGCAGTGACAGGGTAGCGGGGAGCTACGAGCAGTACTTC.

The rearrangement links TRBV7-6 to TRBJ1-2; D remains unclear. CDR1 is SGHVS, CDR2 FNYEAQ, per germline. The CDR3 runs to 14 residues. V was cut by 2 bases and J by 6 bases, with 13 bases left in between. Here the CDR3 reads CASSLLAGNDGYTF. The DNA of the CDR3 is TGTGCCAGCAGCTTATTAGCCGGGAACGATGGCTACACCTTC.

This chain links TRBV7-9 with TRBJ2-7; 7 bases agree with TRBD2. V shed 0 bases, J shed 4 bases, and the junction held 3 bases outside the gene matches. This CDR3 has 14 residues. CDR1 SEHNR and CDR2 FQNEAQ come from the germline V gene (reference sequence). The CDR3 nucleotides are TGTGCCAGCAGCTTAGCGGGGGGGGAATACGAGCAGTACTTC. This translates into CASSLAGGEYEQYF. The full variable domain, its missing parts supplied by reference TRBV7-9 and TRBJ2-7, is DTGVSQNPRHKITKRGQNVTFRCDPISEHNRLYWYRQTLGQGPEFLTYFQNEAQLEKSRLLSDRFSAERPKGSFSTLEIQRTEQGDSAMYLCASSLAGGEYEQYFGPGTRLTVT.